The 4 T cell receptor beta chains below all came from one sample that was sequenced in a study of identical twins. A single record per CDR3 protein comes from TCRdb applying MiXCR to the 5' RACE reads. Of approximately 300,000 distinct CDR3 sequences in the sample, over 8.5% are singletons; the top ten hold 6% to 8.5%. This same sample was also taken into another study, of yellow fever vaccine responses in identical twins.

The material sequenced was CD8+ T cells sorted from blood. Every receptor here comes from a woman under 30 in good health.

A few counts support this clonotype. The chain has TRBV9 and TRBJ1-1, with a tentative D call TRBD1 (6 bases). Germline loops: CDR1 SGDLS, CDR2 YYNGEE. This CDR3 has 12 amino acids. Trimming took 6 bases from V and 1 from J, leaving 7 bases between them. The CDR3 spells CASKGGNTEAFF. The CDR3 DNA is TGTGCCAGCAAAGGGGGGAACACTGAAGCTTTCTTT.

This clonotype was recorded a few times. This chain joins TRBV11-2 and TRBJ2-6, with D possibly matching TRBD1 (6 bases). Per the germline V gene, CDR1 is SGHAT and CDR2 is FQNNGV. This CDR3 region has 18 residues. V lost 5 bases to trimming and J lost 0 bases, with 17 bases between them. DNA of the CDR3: TGTGCCAGCAGCCCAGGACAGCTCACGAGCTCTGGGGCCAACGTCCTGACTTTC. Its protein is CASSPGQLTSSGANVLTF.

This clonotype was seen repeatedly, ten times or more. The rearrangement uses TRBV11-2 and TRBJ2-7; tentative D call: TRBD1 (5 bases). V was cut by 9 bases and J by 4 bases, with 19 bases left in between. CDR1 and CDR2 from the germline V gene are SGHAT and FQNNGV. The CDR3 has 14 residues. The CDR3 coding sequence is TGTGCCAGTGCCCTATGGCAGGGTCGATACGAGCAGTACTTC. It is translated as CASALWQGRYEQYF.

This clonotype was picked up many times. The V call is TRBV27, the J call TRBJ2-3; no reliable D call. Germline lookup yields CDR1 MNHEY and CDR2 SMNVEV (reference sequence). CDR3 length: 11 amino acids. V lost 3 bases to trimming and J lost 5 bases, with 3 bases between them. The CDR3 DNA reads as TGTGCCAGCAGTTTGCGAGATACGCAGTATTTT. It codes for CASSLRDTQYF.